This T cell receptor (beta chain) was recovered during a study of T cells in Graves' hyperthyroidism and ophthalmopathy. The germline V gene encodes CDR1 LNHDA and CDR2 SQIVND (reference sequence). CDR3 length: 13 amino acids. V shed 10 bases and J shed 3 bases, with 15 bases lying between them. It was RNA transcripts that yielded the amplified TCR beta CDR3 regions. TCR CDR3 regions were first amplified by RT-PCR with HTBI primers. TCRdb fed the multiplex PCR reads into MiXCR, producing one record per CDR3 protein. The sample lists about 400,000 distinct CDR3 sequences; over 12% were seen once. There are a few counts of this clonotype.

The sequence came from a man aged 50 to 59 with Graves' ophthalmopathy. Sample: blood. The V gene is TRBV19, the J gene TRBJ1-2, with D possibly TRBD1 on 5 matching bases. CDR3 nucleotide sequence: TGTGCCACTCAAGGGGCCGGGGACTATGGCTACACCTTC. This sequence encodes CATQGAGDYGYTF. The full variable domain, in which reference TRBV19 and TRBJ1-2 provide the parts outside the CDR3, is DGGITQSPKYLFRKEGQNVTLSCEQNLNHDAMYWYRQDPGQGLRLIYYSQIVNDFQKGDIAEGYSVSREKKESFPLTVTSAQKNPTAFYLCATQGAGDYGYTFGSGTRLTVV.